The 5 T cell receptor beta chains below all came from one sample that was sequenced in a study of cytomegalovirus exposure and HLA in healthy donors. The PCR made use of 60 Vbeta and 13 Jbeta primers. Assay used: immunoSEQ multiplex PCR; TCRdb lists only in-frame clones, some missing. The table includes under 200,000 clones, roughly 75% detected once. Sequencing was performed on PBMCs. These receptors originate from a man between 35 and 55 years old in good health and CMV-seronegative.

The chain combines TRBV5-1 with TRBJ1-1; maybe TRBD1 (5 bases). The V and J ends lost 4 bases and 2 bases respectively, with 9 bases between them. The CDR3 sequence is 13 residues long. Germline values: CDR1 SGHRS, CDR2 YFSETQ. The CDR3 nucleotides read TGCGCCAGCAGCCGCGACAGAAACACTGAAGCTTTCTTT. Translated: CASSRDRNTEAFF.

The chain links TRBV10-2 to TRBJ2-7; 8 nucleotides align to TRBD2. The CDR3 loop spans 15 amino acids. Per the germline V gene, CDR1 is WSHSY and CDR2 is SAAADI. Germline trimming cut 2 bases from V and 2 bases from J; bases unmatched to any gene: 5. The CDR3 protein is CASSEPGRATYEQYF. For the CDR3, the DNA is TGCGCCAGCAGTGAGCCCGGGAGGGCTACCTACGAGCAGTACTTC.

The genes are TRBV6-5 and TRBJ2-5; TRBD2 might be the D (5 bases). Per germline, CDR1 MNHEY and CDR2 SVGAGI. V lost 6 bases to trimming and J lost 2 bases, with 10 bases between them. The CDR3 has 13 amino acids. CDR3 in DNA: TGTGCCAGCAGGGCCCCGGGACAAGAGACCCAGTACTTC. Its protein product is CASRAPGQETQYF.

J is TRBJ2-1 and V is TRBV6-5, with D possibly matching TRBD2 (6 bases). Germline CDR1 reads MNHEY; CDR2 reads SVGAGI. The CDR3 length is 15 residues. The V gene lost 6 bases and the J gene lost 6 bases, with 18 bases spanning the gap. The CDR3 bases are TGTGCCAGCAGGCCCCCTGGCGGGGTTATCAATGAGCAGTTCTTC. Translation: CASRPPGGVINEQFF.

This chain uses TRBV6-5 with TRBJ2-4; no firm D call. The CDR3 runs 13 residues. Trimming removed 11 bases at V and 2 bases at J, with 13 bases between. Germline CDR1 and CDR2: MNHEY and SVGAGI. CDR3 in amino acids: CACSEVPKNIQYF. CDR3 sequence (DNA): TGTGCCTGTTCAGAGGTCCCCAAAAACATTCAGTACTTC.